This entry concerns a single T cell receptor beta chain. The sample belongs to a study of shared clonotypes between healthy human individuals. Original processing notes: Junction-only sequences produced by ImmunoSEQ had no quality scores, so filtering differed. Generated by immunoSEQ multiplex PCR, the TCRdb table keeps only in-frame clones and is missing some. The DNA gave D and trimming, while V, J and clone size come from that table. The sample lists about 600,000 clones; roughly four fifths were seen once. The receptor comes from a middle-aged woman in good health. Some clones in this sample may be carry-over from other donors' samples. The specimen sequenced was PBMCs.

The CDR3: CASSLAGTSSSWHNEQFF. The CDR3 DNA is TGTGCCAGCAGCTTGGCGGGGACTAGCTCTTCTTGGCACAATGAGCAGTTCTTC. J is TRBJ2-1 and V is TRBV5-8, with 9 bases that match TRBD2. This CDR3 has 18 residues. V was pared by 0 bases and J by 5 bases, with 12 bases of the junction left unmatched. Germline-derived CDR1 and CDR2 are SGHTS and YDEGEE. Full variable domain (missing parts from reference TRBV5-8 and TRBJ2-1): EAGVTQSPTHLIKTRGQQATLRCSPISGHTSVYWYQQALGLGLQFLLWYDEGEERNRGNFPPRFSGRQFPNYSSELNVNALELEDSALYLCASSLAGTSSSWHNEQFFGPGTRLTVL.